This T cell receptor (beta chain) was sequenced in a study of T cell responses to AZD1222 COVID-19 vaccine (dated by TCRdb to about 2021). As for the study more broadly: AZD1222 recipients whose second dose came at about 4 weeks and those whose second dose came at about 12 weeks were combined into one group, since spike-specific TCR depth and breadth did not differ between the two schedules. A total of 230 to 250 trial participants underwent TCR sequencing, of whom 207 received two doses of AZD1222 and about 25 received two doses of the MenACWY control vaccine. Trial participants were enrolled by age into 18-55, 56-69 and 70-plus year subgroups, with roughly 160, 29 and 62 TCR-sequenced participants respectively. The research as a whole found: Only five or six AZD1222 recipients were SARS-CoV-2 seropositive at baseline, limiting conclusions about previously exposed vaccinees. Participants were mostly white British, with more females than males. The authors suggested clonal diversity may have been underestimated. Nearly half of unique spike-specific TCRs reportedly recognized epitopes outside regions mutated in the B.1.351 and B.1.1.7 variants. After two AZD1222 doses, both the breadth and the depth of spike-specific TCRs were significantly higher than at day 0 and than in MenACWY recipients. Because no day 14 peak-response samples were available, repertoires were characterized only after the peak T cell response. In the small 56-69-year group, the increase in depth fell short of significance, most likely because of low power. The whole spike protein was spanned by vaccine-associated CD4 TCRs, and dominant responses were seen in regions 160-218 and 743-854.

The time point label on this specimen signifies: baseline before first vaccination. Samples from vaccinated people were obtained from the UK trials COV001 and COV002, which included a single-blind randomized controlled phase 2/3 trial of AZD1222 (ChAdOx1 nCoV-19) in healthy adults. For TCRbeta chain sequencing, PBMC samples from trial participants were taken at day 0 and at day 28 after the second dose. Including the terminal cysteine and phenylalanine, the CDR3 comprises 15 residues. Just CDR3 DNA is preserved here, 45 bases in frame from base 1. Sequences SQVTM (CDR1) and ANQGSEA (CDR2) are obtained from the germline V gene. Compared with germline, V lacks 3 bases and J lacks 0 bases; bases without a gene match: 5. The CDR3 regions of human TCRbeta chains were analyzed by immunosequencing. The study's processing was this. Repertoire TCRs were checked for matches against a reference library of SARS-CoV-2-specific TCRs that had been generated using the MIRA antigen-specificity platform. Breadth was defined as the fraction of unique TCRs that were SARS-CoV-2-associated. Depth was defined as the fraction of total T cells that were SARS-CoV-2-associated. Each spike-specific TCR was assigned to its reactive spike region and to a CD4 or CD8 class using the MIRA data. Log10-transformed breadth and depth values were compared by one-way ANOVA with Sidak's multiple comparisons tests. What TCRdb holds here is the immuneACCESS table cut down to in-frame rearrangements. Part of the clones is not present; checked against another copy, under half of the missing clones reflect an unresolved V gene, and the others are unexplained. V and J calls and clone size are those listed in that table; D and trimming were worked out from the DNA. Here the sample has about 110,000 clones; approximately 90% occur a single time. The top ten clones comprise roughly 1.6% of the sample.

Regarding this clone: Its antigen is currently not known. The sample holds no much larger clone one base away, and base qualities are not on file.

The rearrangement joined TRBV29-1 to TRBJ2-3, with 8 junctional bases fitting TRBD2. The source material was peripheral blood, sampled on day 0 of AZD1222 vaccination. This receptor was obtained from an adult in good health. The DNA reads as follows: TGCAGCGTTGATAAAGCGGGAGTCAGCACAGATACGCAGTATTTT. This gives the protein CSVDKAGVSTDTQYF.